The clone carrying this TCR beta chain has only a few counts. Its target is unknown. From germline, CDR1 is MNHNY and CDR2 SVGAGI (reference sequence). Trimming left V 2 bases short and J 5 bases short, with 15 bases between. The CDR3 length is 15 residues. The sample originates from a study of cytomegalovirus exposure and HLA in healthy donors. Findings and caveats of the study: The study assumed roughly uniform donor sequencing depth for presence/absence analyses. In a later analysis, DRB1 alleles had the most associated TCRs; HLA-C alleles the fewest. Rare TCR sequences predominated, though certain public TCRs were found in many donors.

Both 60 Vbeta primers and 13 Jbeta primers went into the PCR. Here immunoSEQ multiplex PCR was the method, and the copy in TCRdb shows in-frame clones only, minus some. Found here are some 180,000 clones, approximately 71% of them singletons; the top ten hold about 4.9%. Sequenced material: PBMCs. The sequence was collected from a woman between 18 and 29 years old in good health and CMV-seropositive. This chain uses TRBV6-6 with TRBJ2-5, with a weak D call TRBD1 (7 bases). The CDR3 protein is CASSYTRTGGETQYF. The CDR3 bases are TGTGCCAGCAGTTACACCCGGACAGGAGGGGAGACCCAGTACTTC.